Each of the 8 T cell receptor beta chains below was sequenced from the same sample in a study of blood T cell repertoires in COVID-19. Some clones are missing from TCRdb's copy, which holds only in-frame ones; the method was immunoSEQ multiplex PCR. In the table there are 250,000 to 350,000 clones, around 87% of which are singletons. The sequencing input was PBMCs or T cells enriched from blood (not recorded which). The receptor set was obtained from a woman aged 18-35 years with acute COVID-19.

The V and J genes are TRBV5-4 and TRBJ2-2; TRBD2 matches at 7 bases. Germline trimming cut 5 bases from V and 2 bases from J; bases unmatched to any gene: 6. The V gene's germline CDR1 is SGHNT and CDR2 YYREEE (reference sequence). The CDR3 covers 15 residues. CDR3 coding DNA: TGTGCCAGCAGTACCCAGCGGGATAACACCGGGGAGCTGTTTTTT. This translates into CASSTQRDNTGELFF. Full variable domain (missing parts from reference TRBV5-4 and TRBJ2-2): ETGVTQSPTHLIKTRGQQVTLRCSSQSGHNTVSWYQQALGQGPQFIFQYYREEENGRGNFPPRFSGLQFPNYSSELNVNALELDDSALYLCASSTQRDNTGELFFGEGSRLTVL.

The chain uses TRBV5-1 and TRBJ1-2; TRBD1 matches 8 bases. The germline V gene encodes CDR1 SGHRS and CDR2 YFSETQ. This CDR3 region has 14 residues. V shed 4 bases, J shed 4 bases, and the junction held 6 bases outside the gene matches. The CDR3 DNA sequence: TGCGCCAGCAGCGACCAGGGGGCCGGCTATGGCTACACCTTC. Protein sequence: CASSDQGAGYGYTF.

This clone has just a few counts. Here the CDR3 reads CASSRTGGLGTEAFF. As DNA, the CDR3 is TGTGCCAGCAGTCGCACAGGGGGCTTGGGCACTGAAGCTTTCTTT. The chain employs TRBV6-5 and TRBJ1-1; TRBD1 agrees at 9 bases. V was clipped by 5 bases and J by 4 bases; unmatched bases: 8. This CDR3 contains 15 residues. Per the germline V gene, CDR1 is MNHEY and CDR2 is SVGAGI.

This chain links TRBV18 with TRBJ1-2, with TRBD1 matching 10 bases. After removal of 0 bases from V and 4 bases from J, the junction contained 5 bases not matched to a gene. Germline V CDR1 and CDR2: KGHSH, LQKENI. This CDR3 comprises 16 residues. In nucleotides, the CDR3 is TGTGCCAGCTCACCACCAGGGACAGGGGCTGCCTATGGCTACACCTTC. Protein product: CASSPPGTGAAYGYTF.

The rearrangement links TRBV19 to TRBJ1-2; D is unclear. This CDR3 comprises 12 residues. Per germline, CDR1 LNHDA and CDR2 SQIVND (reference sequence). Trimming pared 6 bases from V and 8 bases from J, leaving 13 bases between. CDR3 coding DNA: TGTGCCAGTAGCCCCCGGGGTGTGGGCTACACCTTC. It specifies CASSPRGVGYTF.

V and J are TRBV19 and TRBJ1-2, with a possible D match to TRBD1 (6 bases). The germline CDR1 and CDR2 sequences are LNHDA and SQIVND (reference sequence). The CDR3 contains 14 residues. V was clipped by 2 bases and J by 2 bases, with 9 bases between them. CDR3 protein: CASSINRENYGYTF. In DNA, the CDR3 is TGTGCCAGTAGTATAAACAGGGAAAACTATGGCTACACCTTC.

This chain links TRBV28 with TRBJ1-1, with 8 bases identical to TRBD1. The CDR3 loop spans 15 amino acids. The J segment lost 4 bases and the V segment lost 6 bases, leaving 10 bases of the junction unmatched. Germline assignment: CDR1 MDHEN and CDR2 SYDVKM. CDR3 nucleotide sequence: TGTGCCAGCAGACCCGGGACAGGTAAGGGCACTGAAGCTTTCTTT. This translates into CASRPGTGKGTEAFF.

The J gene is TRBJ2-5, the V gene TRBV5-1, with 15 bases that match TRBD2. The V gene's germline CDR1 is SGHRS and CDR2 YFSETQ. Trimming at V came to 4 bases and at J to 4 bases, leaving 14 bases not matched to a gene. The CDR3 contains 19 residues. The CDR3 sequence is CASSRAGLAGGAVLETQYF. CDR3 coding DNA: TGCGCCAGCAGCCGTGCGGGACTAGCGGGAGGAGCCGTTCTAGAGACCCAGTACTTC.